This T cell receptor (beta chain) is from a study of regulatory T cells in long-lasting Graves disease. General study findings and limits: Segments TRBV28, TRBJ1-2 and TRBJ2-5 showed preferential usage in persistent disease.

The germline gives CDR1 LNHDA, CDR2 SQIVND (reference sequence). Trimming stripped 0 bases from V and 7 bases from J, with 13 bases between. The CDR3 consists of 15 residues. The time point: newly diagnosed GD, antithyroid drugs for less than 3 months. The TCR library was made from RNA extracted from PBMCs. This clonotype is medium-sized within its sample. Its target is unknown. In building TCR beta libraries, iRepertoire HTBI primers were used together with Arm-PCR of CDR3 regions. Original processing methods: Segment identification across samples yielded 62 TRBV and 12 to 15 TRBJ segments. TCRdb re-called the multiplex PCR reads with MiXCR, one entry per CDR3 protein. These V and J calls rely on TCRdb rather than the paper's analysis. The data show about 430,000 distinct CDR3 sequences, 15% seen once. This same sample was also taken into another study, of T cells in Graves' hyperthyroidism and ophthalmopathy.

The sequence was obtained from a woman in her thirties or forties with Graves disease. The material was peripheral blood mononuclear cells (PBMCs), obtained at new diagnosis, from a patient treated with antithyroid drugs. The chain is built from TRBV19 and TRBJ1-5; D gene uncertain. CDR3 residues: CASSIDVRTIQPQHF. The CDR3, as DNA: TGTGCCAGTAGTATAGATGTCAGGACCATACAGCCCCAGCATTTT.